This T cell receptor (beta chain) came from a study of shared clonotypes between healthy human individuals (dated by TCRdb to between 2020 and 2021). With respect to the entire study: The cohort included a few men and a couple of women between 18 and 49 years of age. To estimate repertoire size and how much clonotypes are shared between individuals, the study performed deep sequencing of blood TCR repertoires from five healthy adults. For each donor, CD4 naive and CD4 memory were each given three plates, CD8 naive was given two plates, and CD8 memory was given one plate. Different laboratories and diverse techniques were used to prepare libraries and sequence TCR repertoires, to increase sequencing depth and limit assay-specific biases. Per donor, leukapheresis produced somewhere between about 0.9 and 9.5 billion PBMCs. What the research found in general, with its limitations: Naive subsets generally had larger estimated clonotype richness than memory subsets did. Pairwise subsampling indicated that sequencing depth was expected to affect the degree of clonotype sharing among donors. About 5% of naive CD4, 3.5% of naive CD8, 2% to 2.5% of memory CD4, and about 0.4% of memory CD8 clonotypes were shared across several donors. Sampling was restricted to blood, and TCR repertoires in tissues likely differ from the TCR repertoires found in blood. Compared with non-shared clonotypes, the clonotypes found in all four sorted-subset donors had higher generation probabilities. Incomplete sequencing was indicated by rarefaction of sorted-subset datasets, despite the large sequencing depth. The genetic and exposure-history diversity represented was limited by the small number of donors.

As regards this clone: Its antigen is currently not known. Nothing much larger sits one base from this clone, and base qualities are not available.

The donors were healthy, HIV-negative adults with no recently reported acute infections or vaccinations. All donors were Caucasian adults living in Nashville, Tennessee, USA. Magnetic negative selection was used to enrich CD4+ T cells, after which naive cells were positively selected on CD45RA and the negative fraction became the memory subset. Blood was collected by leukapheresis, and PBMCs were isolated by Ficoll-Histopaque density gradient centrifugation and then cryopreserved in liquid nitrogen vapor phase. Purity and quantity of every magnetically sorted T cell population were checked by analytical flow cytometry. Genomic DNA was isolated from each sorted fraction and quantified by UV absorbance on a Nanodrop 2000c. The CDR3 goes from the cysteine to the phenylalanine over 16 residues. Only the CDR3 portion is preserved as DNA: 48 bases, with reading frame beginning at the first base. V lost 4 bases and J lost 5 bases; the stretch between them is 20 bases long. From the germline V gene (reference sequence), CDR1 is SEHNR and CDR2 is FQNEAQ.

Using the deep immunoSEQ assay, TCR CDR3 regions were amplified from genomic DNA by multiplex PCR. For each cell subset, the extracted genomic DNA was distributed evenly across all wells of several immunoSEQ 96-well plates, and each plate served as one replicate. For sorted subsets, each replicate PCR was loaded with roughly 0.2 ug genomic DNA, equivalent to 25,000 to 30,000 T cell genomes. Purified libraries were measured with a Qubit 3.0 fluorometer, size-checked on a Bioanalyzer 2100, and measured again with the KAPA Library Quantification kit. Every immunoSEQ 96-well plate was sequenced on a dedicated single-read 150-cycle Illumina NextSeq 550 flow cell. Processing in the source paper ran as follows. Because the immunoSEQ output held only junctional sequences and lacked quality scores, the filtering could not match the filtering applied to full-length reads. To assign V/J genes and CDR3, sequences were annotated using PyIR, a Python wrapper for IgBLAST v1.9, with IMGT germline references. Reads were removed for weak V/J assignments (E-value above 1e-6), missing CDR3, stop codons, out-of-frame junctions, or ambiguous translated residues. V3J clonotypes were defined by identical inferred V gene, J gene, and CDR3 amino acid sequence. Percentage overlap between repertoires was calculated by dividing the number of shared unique clonotypes by the size of the smaller repertoire. RTK rarefaction, the Chao1 estimator, and Recon v2.1 estimates of unobserved clonotypes were used to assess repertoire richness. Generation probabilities were computed with OLGA for all TCRbeta clonotypes obtained by the gDNA method from several donors. TCRdb limited this immuneACCESS table to in-frame rearrangements with V and J called. A share of clones is missing; checked studies link under half to unresolved V genes, and the rest is unexplained. The V and J calls and the clone size are those of that table, but D and trimming were determined from the DNA. The sample records hundreds of thousands of clones, about 95% of which are singletons. In total, the top ten clones hold roughly 0.06% of the sample.

The TCR was taken from a woman aged 30 to 39 in good health. The chain joins TRBV7-9 to TRBJ2-5; no D gene can be assigned with confidence. The sequencing input was naive CD4+ T cells sorted from blood. The cell subset or site label for this specimen denotes: CD45RA+ positively selected. The base sequence is TGTGCCAGCAGCTCACTATCGCAGGTCGTAGGCGAGACCCAGTACTTC. Its coded protein is CASSSLSQVVGETQYF.